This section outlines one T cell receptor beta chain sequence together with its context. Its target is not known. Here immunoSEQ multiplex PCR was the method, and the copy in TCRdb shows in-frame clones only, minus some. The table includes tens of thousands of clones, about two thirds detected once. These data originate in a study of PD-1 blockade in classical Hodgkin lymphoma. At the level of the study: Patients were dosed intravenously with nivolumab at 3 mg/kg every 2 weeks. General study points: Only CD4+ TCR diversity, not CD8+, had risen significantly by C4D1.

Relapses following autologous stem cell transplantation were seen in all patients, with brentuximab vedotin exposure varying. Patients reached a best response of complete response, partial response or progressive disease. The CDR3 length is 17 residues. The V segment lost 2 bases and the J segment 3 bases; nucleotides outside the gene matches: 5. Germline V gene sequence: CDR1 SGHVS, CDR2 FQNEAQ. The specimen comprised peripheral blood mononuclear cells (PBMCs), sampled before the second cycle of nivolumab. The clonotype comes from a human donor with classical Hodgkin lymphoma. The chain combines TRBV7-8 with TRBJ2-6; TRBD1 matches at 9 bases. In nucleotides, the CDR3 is TGTGCCAGCAGCTTACCGGGACAGGGTATTGGGGCCAACGTCCTGACTTTC. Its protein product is CASSLPGQGIGANVLTF. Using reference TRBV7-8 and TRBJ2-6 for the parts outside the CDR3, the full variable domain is GAGVSQSPRYKVAKRGQDVALRCDPISGHVSLFWYQQALGQGPEFLTYFQNEAQLDKSGLPSDRFFAERPEGSVSTLKIQRTQQEDSAVYLCASSLPGQGIGANVLTFGAGSRLTVL.